This record concerns one T cell receptor beta chain sequence. Its specificity is not known. The sample is drawn from a study of Ad26.COV2.S vaccination and SARS-CoV-2 variants. Overall study: A COV1001 Ad26.COV2.S trial-arm participant provided the sample. Donor got 5x10^10 or 1x10^11 viral particles of Ad26.COV2.S.

Overall study results and limits: Post-vaccination breadth of spike-specific CD8+ and CD4+ T cell responses was reportedly substantial. Responses of T cells in total may have been underestimated by the TCR breadth and depth analyses.

This CDR3 has 13 residues. Trimming took 5 bases from V and 5 from J; bases not matched to a gene: 4. Germline loops: CDR1 SGHTA, CDR2 FQGTGA. The protocol was immunoSEQ multiplex PCR, while the TCRdb copy is restricted to in-frame clones and leaves out a portion. The sample has 430,000 or so clones, about 88% seen once; the top ten hold around 2.6%. The treatment: roughly 18 received Ad26.COV2.S at low or high dose, single or two shots; 5 received placebo; per-sample allocation not given. The samples date from day 63 after the first vaccine or placebo injection. This rearrangement joins TRBV7-3 to TRBJ2-5; 8 bases match TRBD1. The source material was peripheral blood, sampled in a trial of Ad26.COV2.S vaccine versus placebo. The sequence derives from a person aged 18 to 65 who received the Ad26.COV2.S COVID-19 vaccine or a placebo. The DNA of the CDR3 is TGTGCCAGCAGCATCGGACAGGGTGAGACCCAGTACTTC. It translates to CASSIGQGETQYF.